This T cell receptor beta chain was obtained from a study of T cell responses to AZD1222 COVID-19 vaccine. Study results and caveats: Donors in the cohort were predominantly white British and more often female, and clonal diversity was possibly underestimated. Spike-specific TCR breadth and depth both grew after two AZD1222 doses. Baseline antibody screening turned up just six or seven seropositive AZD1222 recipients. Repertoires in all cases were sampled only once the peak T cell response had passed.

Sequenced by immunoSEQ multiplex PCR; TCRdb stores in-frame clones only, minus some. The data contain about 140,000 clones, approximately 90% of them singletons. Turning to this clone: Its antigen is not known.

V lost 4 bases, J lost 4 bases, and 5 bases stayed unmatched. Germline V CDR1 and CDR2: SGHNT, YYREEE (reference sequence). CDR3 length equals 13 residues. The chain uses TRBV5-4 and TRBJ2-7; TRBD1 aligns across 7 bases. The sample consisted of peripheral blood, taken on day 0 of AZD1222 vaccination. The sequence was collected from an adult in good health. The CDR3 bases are TGTGCCAGCAGCCCCATACAGGGGTACGAGCAGTACTTC. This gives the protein CASSPIQGYEQYF.